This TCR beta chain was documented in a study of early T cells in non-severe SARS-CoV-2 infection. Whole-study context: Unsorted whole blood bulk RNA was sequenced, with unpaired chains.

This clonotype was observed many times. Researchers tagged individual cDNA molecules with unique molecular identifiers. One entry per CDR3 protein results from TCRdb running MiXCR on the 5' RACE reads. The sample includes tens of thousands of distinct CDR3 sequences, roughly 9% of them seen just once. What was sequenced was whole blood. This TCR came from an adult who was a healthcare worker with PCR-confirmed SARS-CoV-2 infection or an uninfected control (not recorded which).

CDR3 sequence (DNA): TGTGCCAGCAAGATCGGGCTTCTGGGGGGAGAAGACACTGAAGCTTTCTTT. Protein sequence: CASKIGLLGGEDTEAFF. The gene calls are TRBV6-5 and TRBJ1-1; perhaps TRBD1 as D (5 bases). This CDR3 spans 17 amino acids. Germline V gene sequence: CDR1 MNHEY, CDR2 SVGAGI. V was pared by 7 bases and J by 3 bases, with 24 bases between.